The present TCR beta chain was sequenced within a study of blood T cell repertoires in COVID-19. Study details: Samples taken during acute and convalescent COVID-19 were collected in the United States, Italy and Spain.

In the original analysis: It was from reference gene primer amplification that nucleated cell counts were estimated. Using immunoSEQ multiplex PCR, the repertoire was profiled, and TCRdb retains in-frame clones only, with some absent. V, J and clone size are taken as reported in that table, and D and trimming were inferred from the DNA itself. The data contain around 200,000 clones, 88% of them singletons. With 3 bases removed from V and 0 bases from J, the gap between germline ends came to 12 bases. In germline, CDR1 is KGHDR, CDR2 SFDVKD. This CDR3 is built from 16 residues. The sequenced sample was peripheral blood. This TCR was recovered from a man aged 18 to 30 with active or convalescent COVID-19. The J gene is TRBJ2-3, the V gene TRBV24-1, with a possible D match to TRBD2 (6 bases). CDR3 nucleotides: TGTGCCACCAGTGATACGGGACTGACGAGCACAGATACGCAGTATTTT. Translating it yields CATSDTGLTSTDTQYF.